These 26 T cell receptor beta chains were all obtained from the same sample, sequenced in a study of T-cell memory formation after mild COVID-19. TCRdb re-analysed the 5' RACE reads in MiXCR, keeping a single row per CDR3 protein. The sample shows about 390,000 distinct CDR3 sequences, around 20% of them seen only once. What was sequenced was PBMCs or a T cell subset sorted from them (not recorded which). The source is an adult woman who had mild COVID-19 (a few samples of this study predate the infection). Cell type and time point are not known.

The CDR3 protein is CASSQKGFGNQPQHF. DNA of the CDR3: TGTGCCAGCAGCCAAAAGGGTTTCGGCAATCAGCCCCAGCATTTT. The genes are TRBV3-1 and TRBJ1-5; D ambiguous. This CDR3 is 15 amino acids long. Trimming shortened V by 2 bases and J by 2 bases, and 10 bases separated the two germline ends. CDR1 is LGHDT and CDR2 is YNNKEL in the germline V gene (reference sequence).

This clonotype was recorded a few times. V is TRBV25-1 and J is TRBJ2-5, with 8 bases that match TRBD1. CDR1 is MGHDK and CDR2 is SYGVNS in the germline V gene. The CDR3 spans 15 residues. V shed 4 bases, J shed 1 base, and the junction held 5 bases outside the gene matches. CDR3: CASSVQGVVQETQYF. CDR3 DNA: TGTGCCAGCAGTGTACAGGGGGTGGTCCAAGAGACCCAGTACTTC.

This clonotype was found a few times. The rearrangement uses TRBV19 and TRBJ2-1; D is perhaps TRBD2 (7 bases). Deletions cut 7 bases from V and 7 bases from J, with 17 bases between. There are 14 residues in the CDR3. The germline gives CDR1 LNHDA, CDR2 SQIVND (reference sequence). The CDR3 nucleotides read TGTGCCAGTACAAATCAGGGGACTACGAATGAGCAGTTCTTC. This gives the protein CASTNQGTTNEQFF. Together with reference TRBV19 and TRBJ2-1, the CDR3 gives the full variable domain: DGGITQSPKYLFRKEGQNVTLSCEQNLNHDAMYWYRQDPGQGLRLIYYSQIVNDFQKGDIAEGYSVSREKKESFPLTVTSAQKNPTAFYLCASTNQGTTNEQFFGPGTRLTVL.

This clonotype has just a few counts. The chain links TRBV4-3 to TRBJ1-5; no firm D call. Germline V gene sequence: CDR1 LGHNA, CDR2 YSLEER. This CDR3 has 17 residues. V shed 2 bases and J shed 2 bases, with 16 bases lying between them. This CDR3 reads CASSQTWTYKGNQPQHF. CDR3 coding DNA: TGCGCCAGCAGCCAAACCTGGACCTACAAAGGCAATCAGCCCCAGCATTTT.

This clonotype was seen a handful of times. The rearrangement uses TRBV7-9 and TRBJ2-1, with 8 bases aligning to TRBD1. Unmatched junction bases numbered 15, after V lost 5 bases and J lost 3 bases. Germline assignment: CDR1 SEHNR and CDR2 FQNEAQ (reference sequence). The CDR3 is 18 residues long. The CDR3: CASSPPSGGGLHYNEQFF. The CDR3 DNA follows: TGTGCCAGCAGCCCCCCCTCAGGGGGCGGACTTCACTACAATGAGCAGTTCTTC.

This clonotype has a handful of counts. The chain joins TRBV29-1 to TRBJ1-2, with 8 bases that match TRBD1. CDR1 and CDR2 (germline): SQVTM, ANQGSEA. V lost 3 bases, J lost 5 bases, and 8 bases stayed unmatched. There are 14 residues in the CDR3. CDR3 sequence (DNA): TGCAGCGTTGAGGCAGACAGGGGCGGTTATGGCTACACCTTC. Encoded protein: CSVEADRGGYGYTF.

This clonotype appeared many times. At one boundary the junction diverges from the germline segment, which might be a read error. The chain uses TRBV5-1 and TRBJ1-1; the match to TRBD1 covers 7 bases. CDR1 is SGHRS, CDR2 YFSETQ, per germline. The length of the CDR3 is 13 residues. The CDR3 protein is CASSRQGNTEAFF. In nucleotides, the CDR3 is TGTGCCAGCTCGCGACAGGGGAACACTGAAGCTTTCTTT. Full variable domain (rest looked up from reference TRBV5-1 and TRBJ1-1): KAGVTQTPRYLIKTRGQQVTLSCSPISGHRSVSWYQQTPGQGLQFLFEYFSETQRNKGNFPGRFSGRQFSNSRSEMNVSTLELGDSALYLCASSRQGNTEAFFGQGTRLTVV.

The genes are TRBV6-5 and TRBJ2-7, with 9 bases matching TRBD1. The J segment lost 1 base and the V segment lost 6 bases, leaving 7 bases of the junction unmatched. The CDR3 contains 15 residues. From germline, CDR1 is MNHEY and CDR2 SVGAGI. The chain's CDR3 is CASRTSGTGSYEQYF. CDR3 nucleotides: TGTGCCAGCAGGACTTCCGGGACAGGGTCCTACGAGCAGTACTTC.

The chain links TRBV5-1 to TRBJ2-7; D is perhaps TRBD2 (5 bases). CDR3 length: 14 residues. V was cut by 4 bases and J by 3 bases, with 14 bases left in between. Germline CDR1 reads SGHRS; CDR2 reads YFSETQ. For the CDR3, the DNA is TGCGCCAGCAGCCCGACGGGCGGGCTCTACGAGCAGTACTTC. Translating it yields CASSPTGGLYEQYF.

This rearrangement joins TRBV12-3 or TRBV12-4 to TRBJ1-2; D is unclear. V was shortened by 0 bases and J by 4 bases, with 3 bases between the two germline ends. This CDR3 contains 12 residues. The CDR3 nucleotides read TGTGCCAGCAGTTTAGCAGCCTATGGCTACACCTTC. This sequence encodes CASSLAAYGYTF.

There are a few counts of this clonotype. The chain uses TRBV5-1 and TRBJ2-1, with TRBD2 matching 11 bases. V lost 3 bases, J lost 10 bases, and 9 bases stayed unmatched. Germline CDR1 reads SGHRS; CDR2 reads YFSETQ. The CDR3 loop spans 15 amino acids. CDR3 in amino acids: CASSSPSGRQGEQFF. The CDR3 DNA is TGCGCCAGCAGCTCGCCTAGCGGGAGGCAGGGCGAGCAGTTCTTC.

The CDR3 loop reads CASSSPTSGRTTDTQYF. CDR3 nucleotides: TGTGCCAGCAGCTCGCCAACTAGCGGGAGGACCACAGATACGCAGTATTTT. The V call is TRBV28, the J call TRBJ2-3, with 12 nucleotides matching TRBD2. V dropped 6 bases and J dropped 2; count of bases not matched to a gene: 9. The length of the CDR3 is 17 residues. CDR1 is MDHEN, CDR2 SYDVKM, per germline.

The rearrangement uses TRBV21-1 and TRBJ1-1. TRBV21-1 is a listed pseudogene. This CDR3 is built from 14 residues. The CDR3 coding sequence is TGTGCCAGCAGCACTGAGGTCATGAACACTGAAGCTTTCTTT. This codes for CASSTEVMNTEAFF.

This clonotype was counted only a few times. This chain links TRBV6-5 with TRBJ2-1; D unresolved. This CDR3 spans 13 amino acids. V was cut by 5 bases and J by 4 bases, with 9 bases left in between. CDR1 MNHEY and CDR2 SVGAGI come from the germline V gene. CDR3 in DNA: TGTGCCAGCAGTCAATCCGAGTACAATGAGCAGTTCTTC. This translates into CASSQSEYNEQFF.

The genes are TRBV7-3 and TRBJ2-2, with TRBD2 matching 10 bases. CDR3 length equals 17 residues. J lost 5 bases, V lost 4 bases, and 10 bases had no gene match. Germline CDR1 SGHTA, CDR2 FQGTGA. The CDR3 protein is CASSSGLAVRGTGELFF. The DNA for the CDR3 is TGTGCCAGCAGCTCCGGACTAGCGGTTCGCGGTACCGGGGAGCTGTTTTTT.

This clonotype turned up a few times. This chain connects TRBV20-1 to TRBJ2-4; TRBD1 might be the D (5 bases). Trimming shortened V by 7 bases and J by 5 bases, and 12 bases separated the two germline ends. The CDR3 totals 12 residues. Looked up from germline, CDR1 is DFQATT and CDR2 is SNEGSKA (reference sequence). The CDR3 region is CSGGRAENIQYF. The CDR3 DNA sequence: TGCAGTGGTGGCAGGGCAGAAAACATTCAGTACTTC.

The gene calls are TRBV21-1 and TRBJ2-7; the DNA was not used to check the table's D call, TRBD1. TRBV21-1 is listed as a pseudogene. The CDR3 has 16 residues. For the CDR3, the DNA is TGTGCCAGCAGCAACCGACGACAGTCGCGATCCTACGAGCAGTACTTC. Translation gives CASSNRRQSRSYEQYF.

This clonotype was seen only a few times. The chain joins TRBV7-8 to TRBJ1-5; 8 bases line up with TRBD1. After removal of 3 bases from V and 4 bases from J, the junction contained 5 bases not matched to a gene. This CDR3 is built from 15 residues. CDR1 is SGHVS, CDR2 FQNEAQ, per germline. This chain's CDR3 is CASSFRDRHNQPQHF. The CDR3 bases are TGTGCCAGCAGCTTCCGGGACAGGCATAATCAGCCCCAGCATTTT.

This clonotype was seen more than once but under ten times. The chain is built from TRBV20-1 and TRBJ1-5; 7 bases agree with TRBD1. With V trimmed by 6 bases and J by 4 bases, 6 bases remained unmatched. Germline V gene data show CDR1 as DFQATT and CDR2 as SNEGSKA (reference sequence). The CDR3 totals 13 residues. The CDR3 DNA reads as TGCAGTGCAAAGGGACAGCCGAATCAGCCCCAGCATTTT. This gives the protein CSAKGQPNQPQHF.

Only a few counts were recorded for this clonotype. The chain combines TRBV6-5 with TRBJ2-2; tentative D call: TRBD2 (5 bases). The V end lost 2 bases, the J end lost 4 bases, and 17 bases lay between the germline ends. CDR1 is MNHEY, CDR2 SVGAGI, per germline. The CDR3 contains 17 residues. The CDR3 region is CASSYAGPSGFTGELFF. In DNA form, the CDR3 reads TGTGCCAGCAGTTACGCGGGCCCATCGGGCTTCACCGGGGAGCTGTTTTTT.

V usage is TRBV5-5 and J usage is TRBJ1-2, with D hard to call. Germline V gene data show CDR1 as SGHKS and CDR2 as YYEKEE (reference sequence). The CDR3 is made up of 13 amino acids. Trimming removed 4 bases from V and 8 bases from J, with 15 bases in between. The CDR3 spells CASSQEGLYGYTF. The CDR3 DNA is TGTGCCAGCAGCCAAGAGGGTCTTTACGGCTACACCTTC.

This clonotype has at least ten counts. The CDR3 nucleotides are TGTGCCAGCAGCTTAGGCGGAGGACAGGGCAATCAGCCCCAGCATTTT. This encodes CASSLGGGQGNQPQHF. The rearrangement joins TRBV7-3 to TRBJ1-5; 7 nucleotides match TRBD1. Germline CDR1 SGHTA, CDR2 FQGTGA. The CDR3 extends over 16 amino acids. V was pared by 2 bases and J by 2 bases, with 6 bases of the junction left unmatched.

The sample holds a few counts of this clonotype. The gene calls are TRBV6-2 or TRBV6-3 and TRBJ2-7, with 11 nucleotides matching TRBD2. V shed 0 bases and J 0 bases; nucleotides not matched to a gene: 4. There are 17 residues in the CDR3. Germline CDR1 and CDR2: MNHEY and SVGEGT. CDR3 region: CASSYSTSGVDSYEQYF. The CDR3 bases are TGTGCCAGCAGTTACTCGACTAGCGGGGTTGACTCCTACGAGCAGTACTTC.

The chain employs TRBV19 and TRBJ2-7; the match to TRBD1 covers 7 bases. The junction had 8 bases not matched to a gene; V was cut back by 5 bases and J by 4 bases. The germline CDR1 and CDR2 sequences are LNHDA and SQIVND (reference sequence). CDR3 size: 14 residues. In DNA, the CDR3 is TGTGCCAGTAGTCCGGGACAGATGTTATACGAGCAGTACTTC. Translation gives CASSPGQMLYEQYF.

J is TRBJ1-2 and V is TRBV2; D unresolved. The germline CDR1 and CDR2 sequences are SNHLY and FYNNEI. The CDR3 is 12 amino acids. V was clipped by 7 bases and J by 1 base, with 7 bases between them. The CDR3 spells CASTDFNYGYTF. The CDR3 DNA is TGTGCCAGCACGGATTTTAACTATGGCTACACCTTC.

The V and J genes are TRBV7-2 and TRBJ2-3, with D possibly matching TRBD2 (5 bases). Germline values: CDR1 SGHTA, CDR2 FQGNSA. The CDR3 consists of 16 residues. Trimming took off 3 bases at V and 1 base at J, with 14 bases between the two ends. The CDR3 DNA reads TGTGCCAGCAGCTTGGAGTTGAGGGAGCGCACAGATACGCAGTATTTT. Translating gives CASSLELRERTDTQYF.